The sample holds many counts of the clone carrying this T cell receptor beta chain. Its antigen is currently unknown. RNA transcripts were the template for amplifying TCR beta CDR3 regions. TCR CDR3 underwent first-round RT-PCR with the HTBI primer set. TCRdb re-called the multiplex PCR reads through MiXCR, storing one row per CDR3 protein. The table shows around 370,000 distinct CDR3 sequences, with less than 20% occurring only once. This specimen belongs to a study of T cells in Graves' hyperthyroidism and ophthalmopathy. Uncontrolled infections, other autoimmune diseases, pregnancy or lactation led to exclusion of patients. V lost 4 bases, J lost 2 bases, and 1 base stayed unmatched. Looked up from germline, CDR1 is SEHNR and CDR2 is FQNEAQ (reference sequence). The CDR3 is 16 residues long. Study conclusions and caveats: Ophthalmopathy and stable hyperthyroidism were separated by a 13 V-J model.

This TCR derives from a man between 18 and 35 years old with Graves' ophthalmopathy. The V call is TRBV7-9, the J call TRBJ2-3; 15 nucleotides agree with TRBD2. Sequences were obtained from blood. The CDR3 nucleotides are TGTGCCAGCAGCTGGACTAGCGGGGGGGACACAGATACGCAGTATTTT. Protein sequence: CASSWTSGGDTDTQYF. The full variable domain, its missing parts supplied by reference TRBV7-9 and TRBJ2-3, is DTGVSQNPRHKITKRGQNVTFRCDPISEHNRLYWYRQTLGQGPEFLTYFQNEAQLEKSRLLSDRFSAERPKGSFSTLEIQRTEQGDSAMYLCASSWTSGGDTDTQYFGPGTRLTVL.